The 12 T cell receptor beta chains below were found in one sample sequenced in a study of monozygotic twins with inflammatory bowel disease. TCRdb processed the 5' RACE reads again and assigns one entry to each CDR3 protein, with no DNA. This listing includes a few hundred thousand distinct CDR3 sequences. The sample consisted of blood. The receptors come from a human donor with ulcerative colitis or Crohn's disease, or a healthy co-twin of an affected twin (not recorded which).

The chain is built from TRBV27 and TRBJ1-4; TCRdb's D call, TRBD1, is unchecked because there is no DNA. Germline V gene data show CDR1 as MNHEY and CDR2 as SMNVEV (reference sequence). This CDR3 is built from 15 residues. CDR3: CASSFLGQGNEKLFF.

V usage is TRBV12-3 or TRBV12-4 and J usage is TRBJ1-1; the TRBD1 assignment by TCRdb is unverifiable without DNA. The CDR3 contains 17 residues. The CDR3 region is CASSLGQTDRRNTEAFF.

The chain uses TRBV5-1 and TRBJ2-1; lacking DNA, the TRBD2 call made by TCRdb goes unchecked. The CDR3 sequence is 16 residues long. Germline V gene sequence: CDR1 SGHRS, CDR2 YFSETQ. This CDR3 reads CASSLVGAGGPEEQFF.

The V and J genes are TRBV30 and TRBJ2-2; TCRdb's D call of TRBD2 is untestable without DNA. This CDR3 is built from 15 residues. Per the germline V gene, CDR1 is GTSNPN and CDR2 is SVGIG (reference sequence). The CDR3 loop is CAWSKGGANTGELFF.

CDR3 sequence: CASKTVELNTEAFF. The rearrangement joins TRBV28 to TRBJ1-1; the TCRdb call, TRBD1, lacks DNA for checking. This CDR3 region has 14 residues. Germline V lookup: CDR1 MDHEN, CDR2 SYDVKM.

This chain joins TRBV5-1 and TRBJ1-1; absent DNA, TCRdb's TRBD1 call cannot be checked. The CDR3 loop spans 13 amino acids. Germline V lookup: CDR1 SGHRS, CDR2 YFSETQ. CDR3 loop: CASSPQGGTEAFF.

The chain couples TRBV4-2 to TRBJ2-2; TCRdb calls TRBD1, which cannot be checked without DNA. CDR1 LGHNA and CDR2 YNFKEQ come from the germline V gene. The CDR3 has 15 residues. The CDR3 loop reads CASSQDERGTGELFF.

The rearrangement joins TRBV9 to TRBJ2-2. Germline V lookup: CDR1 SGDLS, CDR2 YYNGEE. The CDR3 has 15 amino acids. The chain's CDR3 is CASSVAGFSTGELFF. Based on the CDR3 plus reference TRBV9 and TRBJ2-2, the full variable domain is DSGVTQTPKHLITATGQRVTLRCSPRSGDLSVYWYQQSLDQGLQFLIQYYNGEERAKGNILERFSAQQFPDLHSELNLSSLELGDSALYFCASSVAGFSTGELFFGEGSRLTVL.

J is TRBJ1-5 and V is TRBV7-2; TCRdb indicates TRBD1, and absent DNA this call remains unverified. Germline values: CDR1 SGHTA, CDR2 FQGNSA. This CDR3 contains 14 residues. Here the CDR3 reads CASSLRQESQPQHF. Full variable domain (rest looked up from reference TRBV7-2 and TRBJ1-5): GAGVSQSPSNKVTEKGKDVELRCDPISGHTALYWYRQSLGQGLEFLIYFQGNSAPDKSGLPSDRFSAERTGGSVSTLTIQRTQQEDSAVYLCASSLRQESQPQHFGDGTRLSIL.

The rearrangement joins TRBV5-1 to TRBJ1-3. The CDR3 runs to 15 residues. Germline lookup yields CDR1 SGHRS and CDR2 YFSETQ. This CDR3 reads CASSLGSTGEDTIYF.

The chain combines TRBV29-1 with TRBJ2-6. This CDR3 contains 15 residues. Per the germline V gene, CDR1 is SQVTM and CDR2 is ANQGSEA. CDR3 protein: CSVGTGDSGANVLTF.

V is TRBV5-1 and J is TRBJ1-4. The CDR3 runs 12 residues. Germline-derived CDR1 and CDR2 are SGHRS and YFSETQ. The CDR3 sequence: CASSSRGEKLFF.